The next 22 T cell receptor beta chains were all read from a single sample in a study of Tregs in tolerant kidney transplant recipients. Data came from immunoSEQ multiplex PCR; TCRdb stores just in-frame clones and leaves some out. The listing records tens of thousands of clones. This specimen was CD4+ T cells from blood, taken before the transplant. These receptor sequences come from a human donor who received a combined kidney and bone marrow transplant.

Note on this clone: The read falls 3 residues short of the CDR3 end, and the missing part is taken from the germline J gene. V usage is TRBV19 and J usage is TRBJ2-4; 10 nucleotides match TRBD1. The CDR3 totals 15 residues. J gave up 1 base and V 7 bases, and 4 bases lay outside the gene matches. Per germline, CDR1 LNHDA and CDR2 SQIVND (reference sequence). The chain's CDR3 is CASTPDRGAKNIQYF. The sequenced part of the CDR3 DNA is TGTGCCAGTACCCCGGACAGGGGGGCCAAAAACATT.

The CDR3 DNA, read in part, is TGTGCCAGCAGTCATAGCGGGAGCCTCAATGAG. Encoded protein: CASSHSGSLNE. The full CDR3 reads CASSHSGSLNEQFF. The V call is TRBV6-4, the J call TRBJ2-1; 9 nucleotides align to TRBD2. The read stops 3 residues short of the end of the CDR3; the missing end is completed from the germline J gene. The CDR3 loop spans 14 amino acids. V shed 5 bases and J 6 bases; nucleotides not matched to a gene: 5. The germline gives CDR1 MRHNA, CDR2 SNTAGT.

Concerning this clone: The CDR3 goes on 3 residues after the read ends, and that part is filled in from the germline J gene. The V gene is TRBV6-2 or TRBV6-3, the J gene TRBJ2-1, with TRBD2 matching 10 bases. The CDR3 has 14 residues. Germline values: CDR1 MNHEY, CDR2 SVGEGT. With V trimmed by 4 bases and J by 9 bases, 6 bases remained unmatched. CDR3 residues: CASSSAGGPGEQFF. CDR3 DNA (partial): TGTGCCAGCAGTTCAGCGGGAGGGCCAGGTGAG.

Incomplete CDR3 DNA: TGTGCCAGCAGCTTATCCGTCGGTACG. It is translated as CASSLSVGT. From start to end, the CDR3 is CASSLSVGTQYF. This sequence joins TRBV7-9 and TRBJ2-3; no definite D call. The CDR3 extends 3 residues past the end of the read, so its final part is completed from the germline J gene. CDR1 and CDR2 from the germline V gene are SEHNR and FQNEAQ (reference sequence). This CDR3 is built from 12 residues. Between the trimmed V and J ends, which lost 2 bases and 8 bases, there was a span of 8 bases.

As regards this clone: Read coverage stops 3 residues before the CDR3 terminus; the germline J gene supplies the remainder. J is TRBJ2-2 and V is TRBV5-1; D perhaps matches TRBD2 (5 bases). There are 15 residues in the CDR3. Between the trimmed V and J ends, which lost 3 bases and 4 bases, there was a span of 13 bases. Germline-derived CDR1 and CDR2 are SGHRS and YFSETQ. The CDR3 loop reads CASSSGYRGTGELFF. The sequenced part of the CDR3 DNA is TGCGCCAGCAGCTCCGGGTACCGGGGCACCGGGGAG.

As concerns this clone: Read coverage stops 3 residues before the CDR3 terminus; the germline J gene supplies the remainder. The gene calls are TRBV6-2 or TRBV6-3 and TRBJ1-2, with a tentative D call TRBD1 (5 bases). The CDR3 has 13 amino acids. Germline V gene lookup returns CDR1 MNHEY and CDR2 SVGEGT. With 6 bases removed from V and 2 bases from J, the gap between germline ends came to 10 bases. Incomplete CDR3 DNA: TGTGCCAGCAGGGACATACAAAACTATGGC. Encoded protein: CASRDIQNYG. The entire CDR3 protein reads CASRDIQNYGYTF.

A word on this clone: Read coverage stops 3 residues before the CDR3 terminus; the germline J gene supplies the remainder. The chain joins TRBV7-2 to TRBJ2-3; 9 bases match TRBD2. The germline V gene has CDR1 SGHTA and CDR2 FQGNSA. Unmatched junction bases numbered 10, after V lost 10 bases and J lost 5 bases. CDR3 size: 14 residues. The DNA read from the CDR3 is TGTGCCACAGGAGCTAGCGGGACTATAGATACG. This codes for CATGASGTIDT. The whole CDR3 protein reads CATGASGTIDTQYF.

For this clone: Read sequence stops 3 residues before the CDR3 end, and the germline J gene provides the missing end. This chain uses TRBV6-1 with TRBJ2-1, with a weak D call TRBD2 (6 bases). CDR1 is MNHNS and CDR2 is SASEGT in the germline V gene. V lost 1 base and J lost 8, with 9 bases in between. This CDR3 is built from 13 residues. The sequenced part of the CDR3 DNA is TGTGCCAGCAGTGAAGGAGAGCGGGATGAG. It yields the protein CASSEGERDE. The entire CDR3 sequence reads CASSEGERDEQFF.

About this clone itself: The read is 3 residues too short to cover the CDR3 end, so that end is filled in from the germline J gene. The chain uses TRBV19 and TRBJ1-6; 7 bases are a match to TRBD1. This CDR3 is 13 amino acids long. Germline V gene data show CDR1 as LNHDA and CDR2 as SQIVND (reference sequence). With 5 bases clipped from V and 9 bases from J, the junction kept 4 bases outside the gene matches. The CDR3 reads CASSSDRASPLHF. CDR3 DNA, as far as it was read: TGTGCCAGTAGTTCTGACAGGGCTTCACCC.

As concerns this clone: With the read ending 3 residues before the CDR3 end, the germline J gene is used to fill in that end. The rearrangement links TRBV7-2 to TRBJ1-4, with 9 bases matching TRBD1. The germline gives CDR1 SGHTA, CDR2 FQGNSA. This CDR3 is built from 14 residues. V dropped 2 bases and J dropped 8; count of bases not matched to a gene: 3. CDR3 DNA, as far as it was read: TGTGCCAGCAGCTTATTCGGGACAGGGGAAAAA. Translation: CASSLFGTGEK. The full CDR3 reads CASSLFGTGEKLFF.

About this clone itself: The observed sequence ends 3 residues before the CDR3 terminus, with the missing tail filled in from the germline J gene. J is TRBJ2-4 and V is TRBV7-8; 9 nucleotides align to TRBD2. This CDR3 comprises 17 residues. The germline V gene encodes CDR1 SGHVS and CDR2 FQNEAQ. V lost 3 bases, J lost 0 bases, and 6 bases stayed unmatched. The CDR3 protein is CASSLSGGSLAKNIQYF. The CDR3 DNA, read in part, is TGTGCCAGCAGCTTGAGCGGGGGGTCCTTAGCCAAAAACATT.

With respect to this clone: With the read ending 3 residues before the CDR3 end, the germline J gene is used to fill in that end. The V gene is TRBV30, the J gene TRBJ2-7; D may be TRBD2 (7 bases). CDR3 length: 13 residues. Germline V gene data show CDR1 as GTSNPN and CDR2 as SVGIG (reference sequence). The CDR3 loop reads CVFQIGGAYEQYF. The sequenced CDR3 bases are TGTGTTTTCCAAATAGGGGGGGCGTACGAG.

Remarks on this clone: From the germline J gene comes the end of the CDR3, since the read stops 3 residues before it. The genes are TRBV20-1 and TRBJ2-3; TRBD1 is a possible D gene (5 bases). The CDR3 contains 13 residues. V dropped 6 bases and J dropped 4 bases, with 14 bases sitting between them. Germline V lookup: CDR1 DFQATT, CDR2 SNEGSKA (reference sequence). The sequenced part of the CDR3 DNA is TGCAGTGCCCCAGGGCCCTCTCCAGATACG. Its translation: CSAPGPSPDT. The complete CDR3 protein is CSAPGPSPDTQYF.

A remark on this clone: The DNA ends 3 residues before the CDR3 does, and the rest of the CDR3 is filled in from the germline J gene. V and J are TRBV7-2 and TRBJ2-3; 10 bases line up with TRBD1. The germline V gene encodes CDR1 SGHTA and CDR2 FQGNSA. The CDR3 is 14 residues long. The junction had 2 bases not matched to a gene; V was cut back by 3 bases and J by 5 bases. This CDR3 is CASSLDRGGDTQYF. CDR3 DNA (partial): TGTGCCAGCAGCTTGGACAGGGGGGGAGATACG.

Frequency places this clone as medium-sized (0.01 to 0.1%). The CDR3 end is not reached by the read, which stops 3 residues before it; the germline J gene fills it in. The chain links TRBV7-2 to TRBJ1-2; maybe TRBD1 (6 bases). From germline, CDR1 is SGHTA and CDR2 FQGNSA. Trimming took off 4 bases at V and 4 bases at J, with 10 bases between the two ends. The CDR3 is made up of 13 amino acids. CDR3 DNA, as far as it was read: TGTGCCAGCAGCTATCAGGGGTCCTATGGC. This translates into CASSYQGSYG. From start to end, the CDR3 is CASSYQGSYGYTF.

As to this clone: Read data end 3 residues before the CDR3 end; the end is taken from the germline J gene. This rearrangement joins TRBV29-1 to TRBJ2-3; unclear D gene. Per the germline V gene, CDR1 is SQVTM and CDR2 is ANQGSEA. CDR3 length: 11 amino acids. The CDR3: CSVDQRPTQYF. The DNA read from the CDR3 is TGCAGCGTTGACCAGAGGCCGACG.

A note on this clone: Read coverage stops 3 residues before the CDR3 terminus; the germline J gene supplies the remainder. The J gene is TRBJ1-3, the V gene TRBV18, with D possibly matching TRBD1 (6 bases). V was trimmed by 4 bases and J by 5 bases, leaving 9 bases between them. Germline V gene data show CDR1 as KGHSH and CDR2 as LQKENI. This CDR3 spans 13 amino acids. The sequenced CDR3 bases are TGTGCCAGCTCACTAGACAGGAGAAACACC. Residues: CASSLDRRNT. In full, the CDR3 reads CASSLDRRNTIYF.

Points on this clone: Read data end 3 residues before the CDR3 end; the end is taken from the germline J gene. This chain uses TRBV30 with TRBJ2-1; TRBD2 agrees at 11 bases. The CDR3 length is 18 residues. Trimming took 2 bases from V and 0 from J; bases not matched to a gene: 9. The germline CDR1 and CDR2 sequences are GTSNPN and SVGIG (reference sequence). The CDR3 loop is CAWSSGLAGLSSYNEQFF. The covered CDR3 bases are TGTGCCTGGAGTTCAGGACTAGCGGGTCTCAGCTCCTACAATGAG.

Of note for this clone: Read data end 3 residues before the CDR3 end; the end is taken from the germline J gene. J is TRBJ2-3 and V is TRBV2; the match to TRBD1 covers 9 bases. V lost 8 bases and J lost 6; bases outside the gene matches: 12. Looked up from germline, CDR1 is SNHLY and CDR2 is FYNNEI. This CDR3 has 15 amino acids. This chain's CDR3 is CASSLDRGVWDTQYF. The CDR3 bases that were read are TGTGCCAGCTCATTGGACAGGGGAGTTTGGGATACG.

As for this clone: The read halts 3 residues ahead of the CDR3 end, with the missing end drawn from the germline J gene. The chain carries TRBV10-2 and TRBJ2-1, with D perhaps matching TRBD1 or TRBD2 (7 bases each). V shed 0 bases and J shed 8 bases, with 17 bases lying between them. The CDR3 extends over 16 amino acids. The germline gives CDR1 WSHSY, CDR2 SAAADI. The sequenced part of the CDR3 DNA is TGCGCCAGCAGTGAGTCTAGTGTGACAGGGAGGGATGAG. It encodes CASSESSVTGRDE. The CDR3 reads in full as CASSESSVTGRDEQFF.

Concerning this clone: A read error may account for a junction end that differs from germline. The read ends 3 residues before the CDR3 terminus; that terminus is restored from the germline J gene. The gene calls are TRBV5-1 and TRBJ1-2; weak D call: TRBD1 (5 bases). The V gene's germline CDR1 is SGHRS and CDR2 YFSETQ. This CDR3 has 14 residues. The CDR3 spells CASTLGQNNYGYTF. The covered CDR3 bases are TGCGCCAGCACCTTGGGGCAGAACAACTATGGC.

In regard to this clone: The read stops 3 residues short of the end of the CDR3; the missing end is completed from the germline J gene. The rearrangement links TRBV5-6 to TRBJ2-3, with D maybe TRBD2 (5 bases). V was shortened by 2 bases and J by 3 bases, with 10 bases between the two germline ends. The CDR3 contains 14 residues. Germline values: CDR1 SGHDT, CDR2 YYEEEE. CDR3 protein: CASSFRTGTDTQYF. The part of the CDR3 DNA that was read is TGTGCCAGCAGCTTTAGGACGGGGACAGATACG.